These 19 T cell receptor beta chains originate from one sample sequenced in a study of blood T cells in healthy people across ages. Using a J-beta primer mix together with a sample-barcoded 5' primer, a second PCR was run for about 6 to 11 cycles. In TCRdb, the 5' RACE reads were re-called with MiXCR into one record per CDR3 protein. The sample consists of more than 650,000 distinct CDR3 sequences, approximately 53% of them appearing once. The sequenced sample was blood. These receptors all come from an elderly man in good health.

In this sample, this clonotype turned up many times. The chain recombines TRBV20-1 with TRBJ2-1; 10 nucleotides align to TRBD2. CDR1 is DFQATT, CDR2 SNEGSKA, per germline (reference sequence). V gave up 5 bases and J gave up 7 bases; unmatched junction bases: 11. The CDR3 has 15 residues. DNA for the CDR3: TGCAGTGCTCGTGAGGGTAGCGGGAGGCGGAATGAGCAGTTCTTC. Protein product: CSAREGSGRRNEQFF.

This clonotype has at least ten counts. The chain employs TRBV7-2 and TRBJ2-7; 8 nucleotides align to TRBD2. Germline trimming cut 3 bases from V and 5 bases from J; bases unmatched to any gene: 12. The CDR3 spans 16 residues. In germline, CDR1 is SGHTA, CDR2 FQGNSA. CDR3 sequence: CASSFLSGSRGHEQYF. The CDR3 DNA follows: TGTGCCAGCAGCTTTCTGAGCGGGAGTAGGGGCCACGAGCAGTACTTC.

V usage is TRBV7-2 and J usage is TRBJ2-4, with D perhaps given as TRBD1 or TRBD2 (5 bases each). The V gene lost 2 bases and the J gene lost 9 bases, with 20 bases spanning the gap. Germline V gives CDR1 SGHTA, CDR2 FQGNSA. This CDR3 has 16 amino acids. The CDR3 reads CASSLYWWVEGTIQYF. Written as DNA, the CDR3 is TGTGCCAGCAGCTTATATTGGTGGGTAGAGGGGACCATTCAGTACTTC.

The rearrangement joins TRBV10-3 to TRBJ1-5; possible D gene TRBD1, 5 bases. The V end lost 8 bases, the J end lost 4 bases, and 15 bases lay between the germline ends. CDR1 and CDR2 (germline): ENHRY, SYGVKD. The CDR3 spans 14 residues. In nucleotides, the CDR3 is TGTGCCATCGGTGGAGGGACTGAGAATCAGCCCCAGCATTTT. Translated: CAIGGGTENQPQHF.

This clonotype occurred once. This chain links TRBV7-2 with TRBJ1-2; no definite D call. V dropped 2 bases and J dropped 4 bases, with 14 bases sitting between them. Looked up from germline, CDR1 is SGHTA and CDR2 is FQGNSA. This CDR3 has 15 residues. This CDR3 reads CASSLLTQGSYGYTF. In nucleotides, the CDR3 is TGTGCCAGCAGCTTACTCACGCAAGGATCCTATGGCTACACCTTC.

CDR3 sequence: CASSADRRLLNQPQHF. The CDR3, as DNA: TGTGCCAGCAGCGCCGATCGACGTCTTCTCAATCAGCCCCAGCATTTT. This chain joins TRBV7-8 and TRBJ1-5; no clear D. The germline gives CDR1 SGHVS, CDR2 FQNEAQ. V lost 5 bases, J lost 3 bases, and 17 bases lay in between. This CDR3 spans 16 amino acids.

V is TRBV2 and J is TRBJ2-1; 7 bases align to TRBD2. V lost 3 bases to trimming and J lost 4 bases; unmatched junction nucleotides: 6. The CDR3 is 15 amino acids. The germline gives CDR1 SNHLY, CDR2 FYNNEI. The CDR3 here is CASSDSLAAYNEQFF. CDR3 sequence (DNA): TGTGCCAGCAGTGACTCCCTAGCGGCGTACAATGAGCAGTTCTTC.

This clonotype came up a few times. The genes are TRBV7-2 and TRBJ1-1, with a tentative D call TRBD1 (5 bases). The CDR3 runs to 14 residues. Per the germline V gene, CDR1 is SGHTA and CDR2 is FQGNSA. Trimming pared 8 bases from V and 3 bases from J, leaving 16 bases between. CDR3 region: CASGIQVADTEAFF. In DNA form, the CDR3 reads TGTGCCAGCGGCATACAGGTCGCGGACACTGAAGCTTTCTTT.

The rearrangement uses TRBV28 and TRBJ2-1; D is uncertain. Germline V gene lookup returns CDR1 MDHEN and CDR2 SYDVKM. The CDR3 is made up of 14 amino acids. Deletions cut 4 bases from V and 9 bases from J, with 16 bases between. The CDR3 DNA reads as TGTGCCAGCAGTTCATCGATTGGTTTGGGTGAGCAGTTCTTC. Protein: CASSSSIGLGEQFF. The full variable domain, its missing parts supplied by reference TRBV28 and TRBJ2-1, is DVKVTQSSRYLVKRTGEKVFLECVQDMDHENMFWYRQDPGLGLRLIYFSYDVKMKEKGDIPEGYSVSREKKERFSLILESASTNQTSMYLCASSSSIGLGEQFFGPGTRLTVL.

V and J are TRBV12-3 or TRBV12-4 and TRBJ1-2, with 10 bases fitting TRBD1. This CDR3 comprises 15 residues. Trimming took 5 bases from V and 5 from J; bases not matched to a gene: 8. The CDR3 region is CASSPRTGGIYGYTF. The CDR3 nucleotides read TGTGCCAGCAGTCCGCGGACAGGGGGAATATATGGCTACACCTTC.

The J gene is TRBJ2-1, the V gene TRBV6-5; 11 bases map to TRBD2. Trimming cost V 6 bases and J 12 bases; bases outside gene matches: 13. The germline V gene has CDR1 MNHEY and CDR2 SVGAGI. CDR3 length: 15 amino acids. The CDR3 nucleotides are TGTGCCAGCAGGACTAGCGGGACACCTCCCGTCGGGCAGTTCTTC. Translation gives CASRTSGTPPVGQFF.

V usage is TRBV5-5 and J usage is TRBJ2-5; TRBD2 matches 8 bases. The CDR3 has 15 amino acids. Looked up from germline, CDR1 is SGHKS and CDR2 is YYEKEE (reference sequence). The V and J ends lost 8 bases and 4 bases, in that order; junction bases with no gene match: 13. CDR3 loop: CASLAFPGGGETQYF. The CDR3 nucleotides read TGTGCCAGTTTAGCTTTCCCCGGGGGGGGAGAGACCCAGTACTTC.

The chain carries TRBV6-1 and TRBJ2-4; D gene uncertain. The CDR3 length is 16 residues. Per the germline V gene, CDR1 is MNHNS and CDR2 is SASEGT. Trimming removed 8 bases at V and 2 bases at J, with 19 bases between. Here the CDR3 reads CASANPPVIPKNIQYF. The CDR3 DNA is TGTGCCAGCGCTAACCCTCCCGTGATTCCCAAAAACATTCAGTACTTC.

The chain is built from TRBV25-1 and TRBJ2-7, with TRBD1 matching over 9 bases. Per germline, CDR1 MGHDK and CDR2 SYGVNS. The CDR3 sequence is 16 residues long. V was pared by 4 bases and J by 1 base, with 8 bases of the junction left unmatched. The CDR3 here is CASSGPTGGVSYEQYF. For the CDR3, the DNA is TGTGCCAGCAGTGGCCCCACAGGGGGCGTATCCTACGAGCAGTACTTC.

This chain links TRBV27 with TRBJ1-5; D remains unclear. The V gene's germline CDR1 is MNHEY and CDR2 SMNVEV (reference sequence). Trimming stripped 6 bases from V and 6 bases from J, with 12 bases between. This CDR3 has 13 residues. CDR3 nucleotides: TGTGCCAGCAGGTTCCAAGCAGGTCAGCCCCAGCATTTT. This codes for CASRFQAGQPQHF.

This clonotype was seen a few times. The chain couples TRBV5-1 to TRBJ2-7; 8 bases line up with TRBD1. Germline values: CDR1 SGHRS, CDR2 YFSETQ. The trim removed 0 bases at V and 3 bases at J, leaving 2 bases unmatched. CDR3 length equals 14 residues. This chain's CDR3 is CASSLGGTGYEQYF. Here the CDR3 DNA reads TGCGCCAGCAGCTTGGGCGGGACAGGCTACGAGCAGTACTTC.

The V gene is TRBV20-1, the J gene TRBJ2-7; no clear D. The V and J ends lost 0 bases and 6 bases respectively, with 9 bases between them. CDR1 DFQATT and CDR2 SNEGSKA come from the germline V gene (reference sequence). CDR3 length equals 12 residues. CDR3 nucleotide sequence: TGCAGTGCTAGAGACTATGGCCCCGAGCAGTACTTC. It specifies CSARDYGPEQYF.

This clonotype came up a few times. The chain recombines TRBV27 with TRBJ2-4; D remains ambiguous. From germline, CDR1 is MNHEY and CDR2 SMNVEV (reference sequence). Trimming removed 5 bases at V and 1 base at J, with 12 bases between. This CDR3 is built from 15 residues. CDR3 sequence reads: CASSTFVGAKNIQYF. The CDR3 coding sequence is TGTGCCAGCAGTACCTTTGTGGGGGCCAAAAACATTCAGTACTTC.

The sample holds one count of this clonotype. V usage is TRBV6-5 and J usage is TRBJ2-7; 8 positions agree with TRBD2. V shed 8 bases, J shed 1 base, and the junction held 7 bases outside the gene matches. This CDR3 is 14 amino acids long. Germline CDR1 is MNHEY and CDR2 is SVGAGI. The CDR3: CASRGTRESYEQYF. As DNA, the CDR3 is TGTGCCAGCCGAGGGACTAGGGAATCCTACGAGCAGTACTTC.